In its sample, the clone carrying this T cell receptor beta chain was seen many times. Its cognate antigen is unknown. There are 12 residues in the CDR3. CDR1 MNHNY and CDR2 SVGAGI come from the germline V gene (reference sequence). Trimming stripped 2 bases from V and 7 bases from J, with 5 bases between. This specimen comes from a study of CD8+CD57+ T cells in acquired aplastic anemia. Looking at the study overall: CD4+ and CD8+ cells, once sorted, gave DNA averaging about 3 ug.

General observations from the study: Patients and controls turned out to have roughly 31 CD8+ CDR3 sequences in common. Any difference that existed in CD8+ Simpson's diversity between patients and controls was not significant.

Genomic DNA constituted the template upon which TCR beta VDJ and CDR3 profiling was performed. TCRdb reprocessed the reads via MiXCR and lists one record per CDR3 protein. Among 200,000 or so distinct CDR3 sequences listed, around 65% were seen once. Sequencing was performed on sorted CD4+, CD8+, or CD8+CD57+ T cells (not recorded which) from PBMCs. This receptor was taken from a human donor with severe aplastic anemia or a healthy control (not recorded which). The chain employs TRBV6-6 and TRBJ1-4; D is uncertain. The CDR3: CASSYAGEKLFF. Here the CDR3 DNA reads TGTGCCAGCAGTTACGCAGGTGAAAAACTGTTTTTT.